This T cell receptor beta chain was sequenced during a study of technical replicates of blood from a few donors. Some clones are missing from TCRdb's copy, which holds only in-frame ones; the method was immunoSEQ multiplex PCR. The sample carries more than 60,000 clones, around nine tenths recorded once. V lost 5 bases and J lost 4; bases outside the gene matches: 7. CDR1 and CDR2 from the germline V gene are SQVTM and ANQGSEA. The CDR3 runs to 13 residues. The receptor comes from a human donor in good health. Some clones in this sample may be carry-over from other donors' samples. The chain is built from TRBV29-1 and TRBJ1-2; TRBD1 aligns across 7 bases. The sample was PBMCs. The CDR3 nucleotides are TGCAGCGTTCGGGCAGGGGGATCCTATGGCTACACCTTC. Protein product: CSVRAGGSYGYTF. The full variable domain, completed using reference TRBV29-1 and TRBJ1-2, is SAVISQKPSRDICQRGTSLTIQCQVDSQVTMMFWYRQQPGQSLTLIATANQGSEATYESGFVIDKFPISRPNLTFSTLTVSNMSPEDSSIYLCSVRAGGSYGYTFGSGTRLTVV.